The 8 T cell receptor beta chains below come from one sample, sequenced in a study of OX40 agonist ivuxolimab in advanced cancers. Assay used: immunoSEQ multiplex PCR; TCRdb lists only in-frame clones, some missing. The sample lists about 26,000 clones, 76% occurring once. Here the sequenced sample was CD4+ or CD8+ T cells sorted from blood, taken in a trial of the OX40 agonist ivuxolimab. Receptor source: an adult with an advanced solid tumor such as melanoma, head and neck, liver or kidney cancer.

This chain uses TRBV5-6 with TRBJ1-1; maybe TRBD1 (6 bases). The V gene lost 6 bases and the J gene lost 4 bases, with 10 bases spanning the gap. CDR1 SGHDT and CDR2 YYEEEE come from the germline V gene. This CDR3 spans 12 amino acids. Here the CDR3 reads CASTGGGTEAFF. CDR3 nucleotides: TGTGCCAGCACCGGAGGGGGCACTGAAGCTTTCTTT.

V and J are TRBV7-2 and TRBJ1-5; D is possibly TRBD1 (5 bases). V lost 6 bases to trimming and J lost 8 bases, with 23 bases between them. The germline CDR1 and CDR2 sequences are SGHTA and FQGNSA. The CDR3 runs to 16 residues. The CDR3 spells CASSLPRGGPHKPQHF. CDR3 nucleotide sequence: TGTGCCAGCAGTCTACCTAGGGGAGGCCCCCATAAGCCCCAGCATTTT.

This chain links TRBV6-5 with TRBJ1-2; possibly TRBD1 for D (6 bases). The CDR3 is 14 amino acids. Deletions cut 5 bases from V and 5 bases from J, with 15 bases between. Germline lookup yields CDR1 MNHEY and CDR2 SVGAGI. The CDR3 spells CASSNRQGRYGYTF. CDR3 bases: TGTGCCAGCAGTAACCGCCAGGGGCGGTATGGCTACACCTTC.

The CDR3 region has the DNA TGTGCCAGCAGCGTAGGGTCTAGCCCTGGAGAGACCCAGTACTTC. It is translated as CASSVGSSPGETQYF. The V and J genes are TRBV9 and TRBJ2-5, with D possibly matching TRBD2 (5 bases). There are 15 residues in the CDR3. The V end lost 0 bases, the J end lost 4 bases, and 13 bases lay between the germline ends. Germline V gene lookup returns CDR1 SGDLS and CDR2 YYNGEE.

The V gene is TRBV5-1, the J gene TRBJ2-2, with TRBD2 identical over 10 bases. V lost 0 bases to trimming and J lost 1 base; unmatched junction nucleotides: 12. CDR3 length: 20 amino acids. Germline CDR1 reads SGHRS; CDR2 reads YFSETQ. In nucleotides, the CDR3 is TGCGCCAGCAGCTTGGAAGGGCCTAGCGGGGGCCATAGGAACACCGGGGAGCTGTTTTTT. Encoded protein: CASSLEGPSGGHRNTGELFF.

This clone is medium-sized in the sample. The chain joins TRBV7-9 to TRBJ2-7; D is unresolved. CDR1 SEHNR and CDR2 FQNEAQ come from the germline V gene (reference sequence). The V end was cut by 2 bases, the J end by 3 bases, with 11 bases between. The CDR3 is 14 amino acids. The chain's CDR3 is CASSLSDGLYEQYF. CDR3 DNA sequence: TGTGCCAGCAGCTTATCGGACGGCCTCTACGAGCAGTACTTC. The full variable domain, its missing parts supplied by reference TRBV7-9 and TRBJ2-7, is DTGVSQNPRHKITKRGQNVTFRCDPISEHNRLYWYRQTLGQGPEFLTYFQNEAQLEKSRLLSDRFSAERPKGSFSTLEIQRTEQGDSAMYLCASSLSDGLYEQYFGPGTRLTVT.

The chain has TRBV7-2 and TRBJ1-2, with 8 bases matching TRBD1. V lost 1 base and J lost 5; bases outside the gene matches: 0. Germline V CDR1 and CDR2: SGHTA, FQGNSA. The CDR3 is made up of 13 amino acids. The CDR3 loop reads CASSLGTGYGYTF. The DNA of the CDR3 is TGTGCCAGCAGCTTAGGGACAGGGTATGGCTACACCTTC.

This chain joins TRBV18 and TRBJ1-1, with D possibly matching TRBD1 (6 bases). This CDR3 region has 14 residues. Per germline, CDR1 KGHSH and CDR2 LQKENI. V lost 0 bases and J lost 9, with 14 bases in between. The CDR3 sequence: CASSPPEGGFKAFF. The CDR3, as DNA: TGTGCCAGCTCACCACCAGAGGGGGGGTTTAAAGCTTTCTTT.